This is a list of T cell receptor beta chains from one sample in a study of T cell responses to AZD1222 COVID-19 vaccine. Here immunoSEQ multiplex PCR was the method, and the copy in TCRdb shows in-frame clones only, minus some. The repertoire holds over 120,000 clones, about 90% seen once, with around 3.3% in the top ten. Specimen: peripheral blood, collected 28 days after the second AZD1222 dose. These receptors were taken from an adult who received the AZD1222 COVID-19 vaccine. Both conserved end residues are part of each CDR3. The D gene is left open where the match is weak. The size entry is marked missing in some rows and otherwise reads once, few, many or a size class.

D gene	V gene	J gene	clone size	CDR3 protein	CDR3 DNA
TRBD1	TRBV7-2	TRBJ2-7	NA	CASSRGTGDYEQYF	TGTGCCAGCAGCCGCGGGACAGGAGACTACGAGCAGTACTTC
NA	TRBV5-6	TRBJ2-1	NA	CASSLGDNEQFF	TGTGCCAGCAGCTTGGGGGACAATGAGCAGTTCTTC
TRBD1	TRBV7-9	TRBJ1-5	NA	CASSAFDRGSNQPQHF	TGTGCCAGCAGCGCATTCGACAGGGGCAGCAATCAGCCCCAGCATTTT
TRBD1	TRBV28	TRBJ1-5	NA	CASSPDRANQPQHF	TGTGCCAGCAGCCCCGACAGGGCCAATCAGCCCCAGCATTTT
TRBD1	TRBV28	TRBJ2-7	NA	CASSGQAEQYF	TGTGCCAGCAGCGGACAGGCCGAGCAGTACTTC
NA	TRBV19	TRBJ2-2	NA	CASSIVSRLNTGELFF	TGTGCCAGTAGTATAGTGTCCAGATTAAACACCGGGGAGCTGTTTTTT
NA	TRBV3-1/TRBV3-2	TRBJ2-5	NA	CASSRAGQETQYF	TGTGCCAGCAGCCGGGCGGGACAAGAGACCCAGTACTTC
TRBD2	TRBV3-1/TRBV3-2	TRBJ2-2	NA	CASSLFTLASGPGELFF	TGTGCCAGCAGCCTTTTCACACTAGCGTCAGGGCCCGGGGAGCTGTTTTTT
TRBD1	TRBV19	TRBJ1-5	NA	CASSNGQANQPQHF	TGTGCCAGTAGTAACGGACAGGCTAATCAGCCCCAGCATTTT
TRBD1	TRBV18	TRBJ2-7	NA	CASSGQGAREQYF	TGTGCCAGCTCGGGACAGGGGGCTCGCGAGCAGTACTTC
NA	TRBV5-5	TRBJ1-1	NA	CASSLEQGSLNTEAFF	TGTGCCAGCAGCTTGGAGCAGGGATCGTTGAACACTGAAGCTTTCTTT
NA	TRBV5-1	TRBJ2-5	once	CASSPGAGRAPQETQYF	TGCGCCAGCAGCCCCGGGGCGGGCAGGGCCCCCCAAGAGACCCAGTACTTC
NA	TRBV5-4	TRBJ1-6	NA	CASSLAGTGPSPLHF	TGTGCCAGCAGCCTAGCCGGCACAGGTCCTTCACCCCTCCACTTT
NA	TRBV6-6	TRBJ2-3	NA	CASSYQRASTDTQYF	TGTGCCAGCAGTTATCAGCGGGCGAGCACAGATACGCAGTATTTT
TRBD1	TRBV5-1	TRBJ1-6	NA	CASSPGQGFNSPLHF	TGCGCCAGCAGCCCGGGACAGGGGTTTAATTCACCCCTCCACTTT
TRBD2	TRBV6-5	TRBJ2-7	NA	CASSSSGSWHEQYF	TGTGCCAGCAGTTCCAGCGGGAGTTGGCACGAGCAGTACTTC
TRBD2	TRBV12-5	TRBJ2-7	once	CASALTSGSYEQYF	TGTGCTAGTGCTCTAACTAGCGGGAGTTACGAGCAGTACTTC
NA	TRBV28	TRBJ2-3	NA	CASGRRARDTQYF	TGTGCCAGCGGCCGTCGGGCTAGAGATACGCAGTATTTT
NA	TRBV6-2/TRBV6-3	TRBJ1-5	NA	CASSLGTGGQPQHF	TGTGCCAGCAGTCTCGGGACGGGGGGTCAGCCCCAGCATTTT
NA	TRBV28	TRBJ2-7	NA	CASSPTGTPFHEQYF	TGTGCCAGCAGTCCCACCGGGACACCCTTCCACGAGCAGTACTTC
NA	TRBV6-5	TRBJ1-4	NA	CASSYWGRNEKLFF	TGTGCCAGCAGTTACTGGGGTCGTAATGAAAAACTGTTTTTT
NA	TRBV5-5	TRBJ1-3	NA	CASSLDLGLGGNTIYF	TGTGCCAGCAGCTTGGACTTGGGGCTGGGTGGAAACACCATATATTTT
NA	TRBV7-2	TRBJ2-2	NA	CASNLKGRGHTGELFF	TGTGCCAGCAACCTTAAGGGTAGGGGTCACACCGGGGAGCTGTTTTTT
NA	TRBV6-5	TRBJ1-1	NA	CASRRTVNTEAFF	TGTGCCAGCAGAAGGACGGTGAACACTGAAGCTTTCTTT
NA	TRBV5-6	TRBJ1-2	NA	CASSLGQAIGYTF	TGTGCCAGCAGCTTGGGACAGGCGATCGGCTACACCTTC
TRBD1	TRBV30	TRBJ1-2	NA	CAWMSGKGQAGYTF	TGTGCCTGGATGTCGGGAAAGGGACAGGCTGGCTACACCTTC
NA	TRBV28	TRBJ1-4	NA	CASSPPPRGEKLFF	TGTGCCAGCAGCCCCCCCCCGCGGGGTGAAAAACTGTTTTTT
TRBD1	TRBV6-2/TRBV6-3	TRBJ2-7	NA	CASSNFGQGTYEQYF	TGTGCCAGCAGTAACTTTGGACAGGGAACCTACGAGCAGTACTTC
NA	TRBV10-3	TRBJ2-7	NA	CAISTRDGSQYF	TGTGCCATCAGTACCCGGGACGGATCTCAGTACTTC
TRBD2	TRBV25-1	TRBJ2-1	once	CASSELTSGTYNEQFF	TGTGCCAGCAGTGAACTGACTAGCGGGACCTACAATGAGCAGTTCTTC
NA	TRBV6-4	TRBJ2-1	NA	CASSDLASSYNEQFF	TGTGCCAGCAGTGACTTAGCGAGCTCCTACAATGAGCAGTTCTTC
NA	TRBV7-2	TRBJ2-7	NA	CASSFDRPVEQYF	TGTGCCAGCAGCTTTGACAGGCCGGTCGAGCAGTACTTC
TRBD1	TRBV10-3	TRBJ2-7	NA	CAISPGQGETYEQYF	TGTGCCATCAGTCCCGGACAGGGAGAGACCTACGAGCAGTACTTC
NA	TRBV6-4	TRBJ1-4	once	CASSPSSGRGEKLFF	TGTGCCAGCAGCCCCTCTTCCGGACGGGGGGAAAAACTGTTTTTT
NA	TRBV6-2/TRBV6-3	TRBJ2-7	NA	CASSTQYEQYF	TGTGCCAGCAGCACACAGTACGAGCAGTACTTC
TRBD2	TRBV5-4	TRBJ2-2	few	CASSPASGANTGELFF	TGTGCCAGCAGCCCGGCTAGCGGGGCGAACACCGGGGAGCTGTTTTTT
NA	TRBV27	TRBJ1-2	NA	CASSLTPGTKKYGYTF	TGTGCCAGCAGTTTAACTCCCGGGACAAAGAAGTATGGCTACACCTTC
TRBD1	TRBV7-3	TRBJ1-1	NA	CASSRQGSTEAFF	TGTGCCAGCAGCCGACAGGGCTCCACTGAAGCTTTCTTT
TRBD1	TRBV19	TRBJ1-2	NA	CASSTGTGYGYTF	TGTGCCAGTTCCACCGGGACAGGATATGGCTACACCTTC
TRBD1	TRBV27	TRBJ1-6	few	CATQGTGNSPLHF	TGTGCCACTCAAGGGACAGGCAATTCACCCCTCCACTTT
NA	TRBV5-4	TRBJ1-1	NA	CASSFQGRRTEAFF	TGTGCCAGCAGCTTCCAGGGGCGCAGAACTGAAGCTTTCTTT
NA	TRBV29-1	TRBJ1-1	NA	CSVESGDRTEAFF	TGCAGCGTTGAATCCGGGGATCGCACTGAAGCTTTCTTT
TRBD1	TRBV4-3	TRBJ1-1	NA	CASSQERPGGVTEAFF	TGCGCCAGCAGCCAAGAAAGGCCAGGGGGGGTTACTGAAGCTTTCTTT
NA	TRBV7-9	TRBJ2-7	NA	CASSLALSGWYEQYF	TGTGCCAGCAGCTTAGCGCTATCAGGGTGGTACGAGCAGTACTTC
NA	TRBV6-5	TRBJ2-2	few	CASSYSTTANTGELFF	TGTGCCAGCAGTTACTCGACTACAGCCAACACCGGGGAGCTGTTTTTT
NA	TRBV18	TRBJ1-5	NA	CASSQGGDQPQHF	TGTGCCAGCTCACAGGGGGGGGATCAGCCCCAGCATTTT